The 18 T cell receptor beta chains given below trace back to one sample, sequenced in a study of CD8 T cells in Susac syndrome. Random-hexamer reverse transcription was applied to roughly 0.45 to 1 ug RNA. TCRdb called the immunoSEQ multiplex PCR reads again in MiXCR, with one record for every CDR3 protein. The data contain approximately 210,000 distinct CDR3 sequences, about 95% of them singletons. Sequencing was performed on CD4+ T cells from PBMCs. The receptors shown here come from a human donor with Susac syndrome.

This clonotype was seen a handful of times. V usage is TRBV12-3 or TRBV12-4 and J usage is TRBJ1-5; the D gene is possibly TRBD1 (6 bases). Trimming pared 5 bases from V and 4 bases from J, leaving 12 bases between. This CDR3 is built from 14 residues. The CDR3 sequence is CASSPTGANQPQHF. CDR3 nucleotides: TGTGCCAGCAGTCCGACAGGTGCTAATCAGCCCCAGCATTTT.

This chain uses TRBV4-1 with TRBJ1-6; 9 nucleotides line up with TRBD1. The CDR3 is 15 amino acids. CDR1 and CDR2 (germline): MGHRA, YSYEKL. The V segment lost 4 bases and the J segment 8 bases; nucleotides outside the gene matches: 6. CDR3 in amino acids: CASSLQGARDSPLHF. CDR3 bases: TGCGCCAGCAGCCTACAGGGGGCACGGGATTCACCCCTCCACTTT.

The chain couples TRBV19 to TRBJ1-1; TRBD1 aligns across 11 bases. The CDR3 has 17 residues. V was clipped by 3 bases and J by 0 bases; unmatched bases: 6. The germline V gene has CDR1 LNHDA and CDR2 SQIVND (reference sequence). As DNA, the CDR3 is TGTGCCAGTAGTATCGGGACAGGGGGATTTATGAACACTGAAGCTTTCTTT. The encoded protein is CASSIGTGGFMNTEAFF. Combining the CDR3 with reference TRBV19 and TRBJ1-1 gives the whole variable domain DGGITQSPKYLFRKEGQNVTLSCEQNLNHDAMYWYRQDPGQGLRLIYYSQIVNDFQKGDIAEGYSVSREKKESFPLTVTSAQKNPTAFYLCASSIGTGGFMNTEAFFGQGTRLTVV.

The rearrangement uses TRBV9 and TRBJ2-5; 7 nucleotides match TRBD1. The CDR3 loop spans 16 amino acids. The germline gives CDR1 SGDLS, CDR2 YYNGEE. Trimming at V came to 2 bases and at J to 5 bases, leaving 12 bases not matched to a gene. In DNA form, the CDR3 reads TGTGCCAGCAGCGTGAGAACAGGGGTCGGTAGGGAGACCCAGTACTTC. Encoded protein: CASSVRTGVGRETQYF.

CDR3 in amino acids: CASSLGGGGSYGYTF. As DNA, the CDR3 is TGTGCCAGCAGCTTAGGAGGGGGCGGTAGCTATGGCTACACCTTC. J is TRBJ1-2 and V is TRBV5-6; TRBD1 aligns across 7 bases. This CDR3 comprises 15 residues. Per germline, CDR1 SGHDT and CDR2 YYEEEE. Germline trimming cut 2 bases from V and 4 bases from J; bases unmatched to any gene: 8.

The chain uses TRBV18 and TRBJ1-1; the D is unclear. The germline CDR1 and CDR2 sequences are KGHSH and LQKENI. The CDR3 covers 13 residues. Trimming left V 2 bases short and J 8 bases short, with 12 bases between. CDR3 DNA sequence: TGTGCCAGCTCACCAAAGGCTCAGGAAGAAGCTTTCTTT. Protein sequence: CASSPKAQEEAFF.

The chain has TRBV6-1 and TRBJ2-3; 8 positions agree with TRBD2. The junction had 5 bases not matched to a gene; V was cut back by 3 bases and J by 3 bases. The CDR3 is made up of 15 amino acids. Germline V lookup: CDR1 MNHNS, CDR2 SASEGT. The CDR3 here is CASSDAGGLTDTQYF. In DNA form, the CDR3 reads TGTGCCAGCAGTGATGCGGGGGGTTTAACAGATACGCAGTATTTT.

The V call is TRBV24-1, the J call TRBJ1-2; D might be TRBD1 (5 bases). In germline, CDR1 is KGHDR, CDR2 SFDVKD. The length of the CDR3 is 14 residues. V was clipped by 1 base and J by 6 bases, with 11 bases between them. The DNA for the CDR3 is TGTGCCACCAGTGATTTCGGCAGGGCAGATGGCTACACCTTC. This gives the protein CATSDFGRADGYTF.

This chain links TRBV12-3 or TRBV12-4 with TRBJ2-7; 8 nucleotides match TRBD2. The CDR3 is made up of 16 amino acids. The V gene end was trimmed by 6 bases and the J gene end by 2 bases; junction bases not matched to a gene: 12. DNA for the CDR3: TGTGCCAGCAGCCGTCTCATGGGCGGGGGGACCTACGAGCAGTACTTC. Protein product: CASSRLMGGGTYEQYF.

The J gene is TRBJ2-7, the V gene TRBV4-3, with D perhaps being TRBD1 or TRBD2 (5 bases each). Trimming stripped 2 bases from V and 1 base from J, with 9 bases between. The CDR3 covers 14 residues. CDR1 and CDR2 (germline): LGHNA, YSLEER. CDR3 protein: CASSQTWGSYEQYF. The CDR3 nucleotides read TGCGCCAGCAGCCAAACCTGGGGGTCCTACGAGCAGTACTTC.

The V gene is TRBV7-2, the J gene TRBJ1-5, with 7 bases that match TRBD1. CDR1 is SGHTA and CDR2 is FQGNSA in the germline V gene. The J segment lost 5 bases and the V segment lost 5 bases, leaving 6 bases of the junction unmatched. CDR3 length: 14 residues. The CDR3 region is CASSVGTVDQPQHF. CDR3 coding DNA: TGTGCCAGCAGCGTCGGGACAGTTGATCAGCCCCAGCATTTT.

This chain connects TRBV9 to TRBJ1-6, with a tentative D call TRBD1 (5 bases). Germline V gives CDR1 SGDLS, CDR2 YYNGEE. V was trimmed by 0 bases and J by 8 bases, leaving 18 bases between them. This CDR3 comprises 17 residues. The CDR3 DNA is TGTGCCAGCAGCGTAGACCCAAGGGGTCGGTGGGATTCACCCCTCCACTTT. Translating gives CASSVDPRGRWDSPLHF. Full variable domain (outside the CDR3, taken from reference TRBV9 and TRBJ1-6): DSGVTQTPKHLITATGQRVTLRCSPRSGDLSVYWYQQSLDQGLQFLIQYYNGEERAKGNILERFSAQQFPDLHSELNLSSLELGDSALYFCASSVDPRGRWDSPLHFGNGTRLTVT.

The chain has TRBV27 and TRBJ1-6; D perhaps matches TRBD1 (6 bases). From germline, CDR1 is MNHEY and CDR2 SMNVEV (reference sequence). The CDR3 totals 14 residues. V was trimmed by 4 bases and J by 7 bases, leaving 11 bases between them. The CDR3 bases are TGTGCCAGCAGTTCTGGACAGCTGAATTCACCCCTCCACTTT. Translated: CASSSGQLNSPLHF.

The chain has TRBV7-9 and TRBJ1-1, with D unclear. The V gene lost 2 bases and the J gene lost 1 base, with 5 bases spanning the gap. The CDR3 contains 13 residues. Germline lookup yields CDR1 SEHNR and CDR2 FQNEAQ (reference sequence). The CDR3 spells CASSLYWNTEAFF. Written as DNA, the CDR3 is TGTGCCAGCAGCTTATACTGGAACACTGAAGCTTTCTTT.

The chain joins TRBV7-2 to TRBJ2-7, with D perhaps matching TRBD2 (7 bases). The CDR3 has 15 amino acids. Germline-derived CDR1 and CDR2 are SGHTA and FQGNSA. Trimming cost V 1 base and J 2 bases, with 12 bases left between them. The CDR3 loop reads CASSLDGGGPYEQYF. The CDR3 DNA reads TGTGCCAGCAGCTTAGACGGCGGGGGCCCCTACGAGCAGTACTTC. The full variable domain, its missing parts supplied by reference TRBV7-2 and TRBJ2-7, is GAGVSQSPSNKVTEKGKDVELRCDPISGHTALYWYRQSLGQGLEFLIYFQGNSAPDKSGLPSDRFSAERTGGSVSTLTIQRTQQEDSAVYLCASSLDGGGPYEQYFGPGTRLTVT.

The chain links TRBV11-2 to TRBJ2-7; unclear D gene. Germline CDR1 SGHAT, CDR2 FQNNGV. The CDR3 spans 15 residues. Trimming pared 1 base from V and 4 bases from J, leaving 14 bases between. DNA for the CDR3: TGTGCCAGCAGCTTAGTTCCAGAGTCAGATTACGAGCAGTACTTC. Its translation is CASSLVPESDYEQYF. Complete variable domain (other parts from reference TRBV11-2 and TRBJ2-7): EAGVAQSPRYKIIEKRQSVAFWCNPISGHATLYWYQQILGQGPKLLIQFQNNGVVDDSQLPKDRFSAERLKGVDSTLKIQPAKLEDSAVYLCASSLVPESDYEQYFGPGTRLTVT.

The chain couples TRBV12-3 or TRBV12-4 to TRBJ2-2; D is possibly TRBD1 or TRBD2 (6 bases each). This CDR3 is built from 15 residues. V was trimmed by 8 bases and J by 6 bases, leaving 19 bases between them. The CDR3, as DNA: TGTGCCAGCCTTCACCCGACAGGAGGGGCCGGGGAGCTGTTTTTT. Its translation is CASLHPTGGAGELFF.

The count of this clonotype is one. The genes are TRBV29-1 and TRBJ1-1, with 7 positions matching TRBD1. Trimming took 1 base from V and 7 from J; bases not matched to a gene: 18. Germline loops: CDR1 SQVTM, CDR2 ANQGSEA. There are 17 residues in the CDR3. CDR3 region: CSVEGALRQGSIYEAFF. The CDR3 nucleotides read TGCAGCGTTGAAGGGGCCCTTCGACAGGGTAGTATTTATGAAGCTTTCTTT.